These 26 T cell receptor beta chains share one sample of origin, sequenced in a study of CD8 T cells in ankylosing spondylitis. TCRdb fed the 5' RACE reads into MiXCR, producing one record per CDR3 protein. The table records 200,000 to 250,000 distinct CDR3 sequences, approximately 20% of them present only once. These receptors have no identified antigens. Overall study results and limits: Characteristic, it appeared, of ankylosing spondylitis blood was a TCR beta motif of seven or eight highly homologous variants.

The sequenced material came from blood, either unsorted or a sorted T cell fraction (not recorded which). The receptors stem from a male donor with ankylosing spondylitis.

This clonotype was recorded a few times. The chain has TRBV28 and TRBJ2-3; maybe TRBD2 (6 bases). Germline CDR1 is MDHEN and CDR2 is SYDVKM. V was pared by 7 bases and J by 6 bases, with 20 bases between. The CDR3 consists of 15 residues. CDR3 protein: CASTLGVGGTDTQYF. DNA of the CDR3: TGTGCCAGCACCCTTGGGGTTGGAGGGACGGATACGCAGTATTTT.

This clonotype was found a few times. The rearrangement uses TRBV12-3 or TRBV12-4 and TRBJ2-3; 16 bases line up with TRBD2. With V trimmed by 3 bases and J by 0 bases, 6 bases remained unmatched. This CDR3 region has 19 residues. The CDR3 region has the DNA TGTGCCAGCAGTTTGGGACTAGCGGGGGGGATAAATAGCACAGATACGCAGTATTTT. Translated, it gives CASSLGLAGGINSTDTQYF.

The chain employs TRBV7-2 and TRBJ2-4, with 7 bases aligning to TRBD1. CDR3 size: 13 residues. The germline V gene encodes CDR1 SGHTA and CDR2 FQGNSA. Trimming removed 6 bases from V and 5 bases from J; junction bases left unmatched: 4. CDR3 in DNA: TGTGCCAGCAGACTTACAGGGGAAAACATTCAGTACTTC. It specifies CASRLTGENIQYF.

The V call is TRBV7-9, the J call TRBJ2-3; D remains ambiguous. The CDR3 runs 16 residues. Trimming took off 1 base at V and 3 bases at J, with 14 bases between the two ends. Germline V lookup: CDR1 SEHNR, CDR2 FQNEAQ (reference sequence). CDR3 region: CASSLVSRPTTDTQYF. DNA of the CDR3: TGTGCCAGCAGCTTAGTGTCTAGGCCCACTACAGATACGCAGTATTTT. The variable domain in full, completed from reference TRBV7-9 and TRBJ2-3, reads DTGVSQNPRHKITKRGQNVTFRCDPISEHNRLYWYRQTLGQGPEFLTYFQNEAQLEKSRLLSDRFSAERPKGSFSTLEIQRTEQGDSAMYLCASSLVSRPTTDTQYFGPGTRLTVL.

The chain has TRBV28 and TRBJ2-2, with 7 bases aligning to TRBD1. The CDR3 sequence is 16 residues long. J was trimmed by 1 base and V by 6 bases; bases with no gene match: 8. Germline V gives CDR1 MDHEN, CDR2 SYDVKM. CDR3 DNA sequence: TGTGCCAGCAGCCTACATGACAGGGTGAACACCGGGGAGCTGTTTTTT. Translated: CASSLHDRVNTGELFF.

This clonotype has more than one count but fewer than ten. The V call is TRBV19, the J call TRBJ1-5; no reliable D call. This CDR3 comprises 15 residues. Looked up from germline, CDR1 is LNHDA and CDR2 is SQIVND (reference sequence). Deletions cut 3 bases from V and 2 bases from J, with 11 bases between. For the CDR3, the DNA is TGTGCCAGTAGTATTAGTGGGGTCGGCAATCAGCCCCAGCATTTT. Protein sequence: CASSISGVGNQPQHF.

There are a few counts of this clonotype. The V call is TRBV27, the J call TRBJ2-7; D is undetermined. There are 13 residues in the CDR3. V was shortened by 2 bases and J by 3 bases, with 8 bases between the two germline ends. CDR1 is MNHEY and CDR2 is SMNVEV in the germline V gene (reference sequence). The DNA of the CDR3 is TGTGCCAGCAGTTTAGGTCTTGACTACGAGCAGTACTTC. It is translated as CASSLGLDYEQYF.

The chain joins TRBV27 to TRBJ2-1; a possible D gene is TRBD2 (6 bases). In germline, CDR1 is MNHEY, CDR2 SMNVEV (reference sequence). The CDR3 contains 14 residues. V dropped 4 bases and J dropped 6 bases, with 13 bases sitting between them. CDR3 region: CASSYAWDSNEQFF. The CDR3 nucleotides read TGTGCCAGCAGTTACGCCTGGGACTCCAATGAGCAGTTCTTC.

Only a few counts were recorded for this clonotype. The CDR3 region has the DNA TGTGCCAGCAGCCCCGCGGAGAACACTGAAGCTTTCTTT. This gives the protein CASSPAENTEAFF. This chain links TRBV6-1 with TRBJ1-1, with unresolved D. Between the trimmed V and J ends, which lost 6 bases and 1 base, there was a span of 9 bases. Germline-derived CDR1 and CDR2 are MNHNS and SASEGT. The CDR3 covers 13 residues.

The sample holds a few counts of this clonotype. V and J are TRBV12-3 or TRBV12-4 and TRBJ1-4; 7 bases are a match to TRBD1. V was pared by 11 bases and J by 5 bases, with 8 bases of the junction left unmatched. The CDR3 consists of 13 residues. For the CDR3, the DNA is TGTGCCTCGACAGGGTACGAGAATGAAAAACTGTTTTTT. The encoded protein is CASTGYENEKLFF.

This clonotype appeared many times. The gene calls are TRBV20-1 and TRBJ1-6; D might be TRBD1 (6 bases). The CDR3 is made up of 14 amino acids. The ends were cut back, 2 bases at V and 10 bases at J, with 15 bases in the middle. Germline values: CDR1 DFQATT, CDR2 SNEGSKA (reference sequence). The CDR3 bases are TGCAGTGCTAGATCCGCAGGGGAGGGATCACCCCTCCACTTT. Translated: CSARSAGEGSPLHF.

The chain joins TRBV25-1 to TRBJ1-1; TRBD1 agrees at 8 bases. The CDR3 extends over 15 amino acids. Germline loops: CDR1 MGHDK, CDR2 SYGVNS. The V segment lost 3 bases and the J segment 6 bases; nucleotides outside the gene matches: 9. The CDR3 loop is CASSDQRQGTAEAFF. CDR3 DNA: TGTGCCAGCAGTGACCAACGACAGGGGACGGCTGAAGCTTTCTTT.

V gene TRBV11-2 combines with J gene TRBJ2-3; a possible D gene is TRBD1 (6 bases). Looked up from germline, CDR1 is SGHAT and CDR2 is FQNNGV. V was clipped by 5 bases and J by 2 bases, with 14 bases between them. This CDR3 comprises 15 residues. The CDR3 region is CASSRPTGTTDTQYF. The CDR3 nucleotides read TGTGCCAGCAGCCGTCCGACAGGCACCACAGATACGCAGTATTTT. Together with reference TRBV11-2 and TRBJ2-3, the CDR3 gives the full variable domain: EAGVAQSPRYKIIEKRQSVAFWCNPISGHATLYWYQQILGQGPKLLIQFQNNGVVDDSQLPKDRFSAERLKGVDSTLKIQPAKLEDSAVYLCASSRPTGTTDTQYFGPGTRLTVL.

This sequence joins TRBV12-3 or TRBV12-4 and TRBJ1-1; D uncertain. The CDR3 extends over 15 amino acids. The V end was cut by 1 base, the J end by 3 bases, with 12 bases between. The CDR3 protein is CASSLVYLSDTEAFF. The CDR3 nucleotides read TGTGCCAGCAGTTTAGTCTATTTGTCTGACACTGAAGCTTTCTTT.

This clonotype was seen only a few times. The CDR3 ends on some other residue instead of the conserved phenylalanine or tryptophan, so this is likely a read error. The chain has TRBV7-3 and TRBJ1-1; 9 bases agree with TRBD1. Germline assignment: CDR1 SGHTA and CDR2 FQGTGA. The CDR3 extends over 13 amino acids. V lost 6 bases and J lost 4; bases outside the gene matches: 3. CDR3 sequence (DNA): TGTGCCAGCAGGAAGACAGGGGGCACTGAAGCTTTCCTT. This gives the protein CASRKTGGTEAFL.

There are a few counts of this clonotype. The chain carries TRBV6-1 and TRBJ2-5; 12 bases match TRBD2. CDR1 is MNHNS and CDR2 is SASEGT in the germline V gene. V lost 8 bases, J lost 0 bases, and 10 bases stayed unmatched. This CDR3 contains 17 residues. The CDR3 spells CASGRLAGAQYQETQYF. In nucleotides, the CDR3 is TGTGCCAGCGGACGACTAGCGGGGGCGCAGTACCAAGAGACCCAGTACTTC.

The chain is built from TRBV5-1 and TRBJ2-1; D uncertain. The CDR3 contains 13 residues. CDR1 SGHRS and CDR2 YFSETQ come from the germline V gene. Trimming shortened V by 0 bases and J by 7 bases, and 8 bases separated the two germline ends. This CDR3 reads CASSLDDVNEQFF. DNA of the CDR3: TGCGCCAGCAGCTTGGATGATGTTAATGAGCAGTTCTTC.

J is TRBJ1-5 and V is TRBV2; D remains ambiguous. Germline CDR1 SNHLY, CDR2 FYNNEI. CDR3 length: 14 residues. V gave up 4 bases and J gave up 3 bases, with 10 bases separating them. DNA for the CDR3: TGTGCCAGCAGTGCAATTACTTACAATCAGCCCCAGCATTTT. Translated, it gives CASSAITYNQPQHF. The full variable domain, completed using reference TRBV2 and TRBJ1-5, is EPEVTQTPSHQVTQMGQEVILRCVPISNHLYFYWYRQILGQKVEFLVSFYNNEISEKSEIFDDQFSVERPDGSNFTLKIRSTKLEDSAMYFCASSAITYNQPQHFGDGTRLSIL.

The chain carries TRBV5-5 and TRBJ1-1, with D tentatively TRBD1 (5 bases). The CDR3 loop spans 14 amino acids. V lost 0 bases and J 4 bases, leaving 10 bases between the germline ends. CDR1 and CDR2 from the germline V gene are SGHKS and YYEKEE (reference sequence). In DNA, the CDR3 is TGTGCCAGCAGCTTGGGTTCAGGGATCACTGAAGCTTTCTTT. It encodes CASSLGSGITEAFF.

This clonotype was recorded only once. The chain employs TRBV7-2 and TRBJ2-7; 8 bases match TRBD2. The V and J ends lost 0 bases and 6 bases, in that order; junction bases with no gene match: 13. The CDR3 has 17 residues. The V gene's germline CDR1 is SGHTA and CDR2 FQGNSA. CDR3 region: CASSLALREAWGREQYF. CDR3 in DNA: TGTGCCAGCAGCTTAGCTCTGCGGGAGGCTTGGGGACGCGAGCAGTACTTC.

The V call is TRBV7-2, the J call TRBJ2-7, with TRBD1 identical over 7 bases. Germline V lookup: CDR1 SGHTA, CDR2 FQGNSA. This CDR3 region has 15 residues. V shed 5 bases and J 0 bases; nucleotides not matched to a gene: 7. CDR3 bases: TGTGCCAGCAGCAACCGACAGGGAAGCTCCTACGAGCAGTACTTC. Encoded protein: CASSNRQGSSYEQYF.

This clonotype was found a few times. V is TRBV5-6 and J is TRBJ1-6; no firm D call. The CDR3 runs 16 residues. V gave up 1 base and J gave up 0 bases, with 8 bases separating them. CDR1 is SGHDT, CDR2 YYEEEE, per germline. The CDR3 loop reads CASSLWRSSYNSPLHF. The CDR3 bases are TGTGCCAGCAGCTTGTGGAGGAGCTCCTATAATTCACCCCTCCACTTT.

This clonotype was counted only a few times. The gene calls are TRBV2 and TRBJ1-5, with TRBD1 identical over 8 bases. This CDR3 has 16 amino acids. V lost 7 bases and J lost 3; bases outside the gene matches: 11. Germline CDR1 SNHLY, CDR2 FYNNEI. CDR3 DNA sequence: TGTGCCAGCAAACCTGGGACAGGACATATCAATCAGCCCCAGCATTTT. Translated, it gives CASKPGTGHINQPQHF.

The chain has TRBV4-1 and TRBJ2-7; 7 nucleotides align to TRBD1. The CDR3 has 15 residues. V was clipped by 0 bases and J by 2 bases; unmatched bases: 4. Germline CDR1 reads MGHRA; CDR2 reads YSYEKL. For the CDR3, the DNA is TGCGCCAGCAGCCAAGACCCGGGACAGCCCTACGAGCAGTACTTC. Protein sequence: CASSQDPGQPYEQYF.

This clonotype has more than one count but fewer than ten. The rearrangement uses TRBV7-9 and TRBJ1-2, with D maybe TRBD1 (5 bases). The length of the CDR3 is 14 residues. The germline V and J ends were trimmed by 10 bases and 4 bases, with 19 bases remaining between them. Germline V gene sequence: CDR1 SEHNR, CDR2 FQNEAQ (reference sequence). The CDR3: CATSLGDRAYGYTF. Written as DNA, the CDR3 is TGTGCCACCTCTCTGGGGGATCGGGCCTATGGCTACACCTTC.

The chain joins TRBV11-3 to TRBJ2-1; D possibly corresponds to TRBD1 (7 bases). Germline V gives CDR1 SGHNT, CDR2 YENEEA. With 4 bases removed from V and 5 bases from J, the gap between germline ends came to 15 bases. The CDR3 has 15 residues. The CDR3 coding sequence is TGTGCCAGCAGCTCACGGACAGGACTAAACAATGAGCAGTTCTTC. Its translation: CASSSRTGLNNEQFF.